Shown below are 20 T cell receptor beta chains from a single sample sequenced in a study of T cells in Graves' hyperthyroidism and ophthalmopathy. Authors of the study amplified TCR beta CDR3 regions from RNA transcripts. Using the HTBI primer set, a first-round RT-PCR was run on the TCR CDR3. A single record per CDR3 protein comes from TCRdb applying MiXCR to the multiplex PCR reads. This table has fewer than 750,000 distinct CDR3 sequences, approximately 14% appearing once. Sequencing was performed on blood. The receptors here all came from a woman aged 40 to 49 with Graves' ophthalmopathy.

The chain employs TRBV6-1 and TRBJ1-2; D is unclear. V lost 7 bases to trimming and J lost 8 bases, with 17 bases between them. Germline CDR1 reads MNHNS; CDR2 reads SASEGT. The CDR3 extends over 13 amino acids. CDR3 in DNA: TGTGCCAGCACCAATGATGTGGGTTTCGGCTACACCTTC. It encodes CASTNDVGFGYTF.

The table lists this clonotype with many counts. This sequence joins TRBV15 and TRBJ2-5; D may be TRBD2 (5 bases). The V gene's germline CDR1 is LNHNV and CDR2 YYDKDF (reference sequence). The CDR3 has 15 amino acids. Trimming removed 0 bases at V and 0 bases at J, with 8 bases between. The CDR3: CATSRDIGNQETQYF. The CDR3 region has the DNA TGTGCCACCAGCAGAGATATCGGGAACCAAGAGACCCAGTACTTC.

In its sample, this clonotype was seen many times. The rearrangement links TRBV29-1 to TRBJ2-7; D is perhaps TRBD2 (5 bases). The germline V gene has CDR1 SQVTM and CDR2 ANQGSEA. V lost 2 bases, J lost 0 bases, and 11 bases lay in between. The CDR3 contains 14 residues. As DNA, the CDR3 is TGCAGCGTTGAAAGGCTAGCCGACTCCTACGAGCAGTACTTC. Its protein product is CSVERLADSYEQYF.

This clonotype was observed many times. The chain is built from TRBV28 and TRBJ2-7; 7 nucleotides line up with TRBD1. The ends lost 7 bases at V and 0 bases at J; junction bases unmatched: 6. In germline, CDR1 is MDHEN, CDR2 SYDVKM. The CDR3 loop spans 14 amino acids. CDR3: CASTAGTDSYEQYF. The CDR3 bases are TGTGCCAGCACCGCCGGGACAGACTCCTACGAGCAGTACTTC.

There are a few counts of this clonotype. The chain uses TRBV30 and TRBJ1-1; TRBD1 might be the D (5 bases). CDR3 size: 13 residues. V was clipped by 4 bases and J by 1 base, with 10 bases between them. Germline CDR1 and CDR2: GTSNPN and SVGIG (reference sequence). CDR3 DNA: TGTGCCTGGAATGTCGGGGGGAACACTGAAGCTTTCTTT. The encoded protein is CAWNVGGNTEAFF.

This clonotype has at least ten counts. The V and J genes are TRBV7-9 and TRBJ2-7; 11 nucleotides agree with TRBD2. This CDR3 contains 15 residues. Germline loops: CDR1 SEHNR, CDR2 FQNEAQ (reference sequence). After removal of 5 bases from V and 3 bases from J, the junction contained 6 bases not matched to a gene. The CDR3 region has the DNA TGTGCCAGCAGCCCTCGGACTAGCGGGCACTACGAGCAGTACTTC. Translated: CASSPRTSGHYEQYF.

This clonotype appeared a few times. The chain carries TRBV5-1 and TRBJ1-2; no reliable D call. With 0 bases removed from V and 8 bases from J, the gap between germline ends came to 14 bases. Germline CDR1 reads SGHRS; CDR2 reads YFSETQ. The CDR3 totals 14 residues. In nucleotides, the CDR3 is TGCGCCAGCAGCTTGGGTTCCGGGGTAGAGGGCTACACCTTC. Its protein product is CASSLGSGVEGYTF.

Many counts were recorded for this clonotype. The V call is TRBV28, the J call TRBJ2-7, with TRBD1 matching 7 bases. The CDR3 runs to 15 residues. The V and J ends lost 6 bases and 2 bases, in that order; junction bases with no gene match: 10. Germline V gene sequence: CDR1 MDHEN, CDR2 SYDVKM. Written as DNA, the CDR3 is TGTGCCAGCAGATCGGGACAGCCCTTAGCCTACGAGCAGTACTTC. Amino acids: CASRSGQPLAYEQYF.

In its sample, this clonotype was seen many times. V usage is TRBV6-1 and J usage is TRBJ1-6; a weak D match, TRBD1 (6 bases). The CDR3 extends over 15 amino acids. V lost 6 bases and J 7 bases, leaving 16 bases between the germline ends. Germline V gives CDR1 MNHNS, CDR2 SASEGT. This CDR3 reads CASRPRQVTNSPLHF. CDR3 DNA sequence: TGTGCCAGCAGACCACGACAGGTGACCAATTCACCCCTCCACTTT.

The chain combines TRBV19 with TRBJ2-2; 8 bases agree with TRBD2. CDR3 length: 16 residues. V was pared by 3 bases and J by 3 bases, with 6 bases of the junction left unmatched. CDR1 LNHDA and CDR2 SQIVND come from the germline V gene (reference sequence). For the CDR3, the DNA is TGTGCCAGTAGTATCAGGCGGGAGGCCCACACCGGGGAGCTGTTTTTT. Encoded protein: CASSIRREAHTGELFF.

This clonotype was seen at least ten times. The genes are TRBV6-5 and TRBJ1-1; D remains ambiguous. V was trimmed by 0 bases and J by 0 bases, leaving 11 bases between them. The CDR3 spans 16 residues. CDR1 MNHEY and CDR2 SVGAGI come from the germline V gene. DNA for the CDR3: TGTGCCAGCAGTTACTCGAGAGAGTTCATGAACACTGAAGCTTTCTTT. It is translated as CASSYSREFMNTEAFF.

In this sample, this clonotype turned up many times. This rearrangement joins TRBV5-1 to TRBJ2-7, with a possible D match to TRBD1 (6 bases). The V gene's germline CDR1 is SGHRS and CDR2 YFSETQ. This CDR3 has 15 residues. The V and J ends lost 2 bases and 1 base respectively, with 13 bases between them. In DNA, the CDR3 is TGCGCCAGCAGCTTTGGTCAGGGGATGTCCTACGAGCAGTACTTC. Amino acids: CASSFGQGMSYEQYF.

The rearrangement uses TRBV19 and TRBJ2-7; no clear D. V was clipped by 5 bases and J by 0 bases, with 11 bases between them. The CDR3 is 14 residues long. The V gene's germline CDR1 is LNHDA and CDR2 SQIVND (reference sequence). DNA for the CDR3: TGTGCCAGTAGTCCACACTTCTCCTCCTACGAGCAGTACTTC. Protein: CASSPHFSSYEQYF.

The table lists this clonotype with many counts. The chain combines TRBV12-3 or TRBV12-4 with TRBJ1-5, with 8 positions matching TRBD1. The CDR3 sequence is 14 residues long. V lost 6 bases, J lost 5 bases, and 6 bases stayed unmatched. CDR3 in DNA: TGTGCCAGCAGGGTACAGGGGGGCCATCAGCCCCAGCATTTT. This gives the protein CASRVQGGHQPQHF.

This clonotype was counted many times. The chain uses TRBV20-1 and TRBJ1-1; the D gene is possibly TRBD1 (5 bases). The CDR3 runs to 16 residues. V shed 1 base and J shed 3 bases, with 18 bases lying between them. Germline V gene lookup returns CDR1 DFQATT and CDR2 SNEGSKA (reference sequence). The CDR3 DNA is TGCAGTGCTAGAGCGGTTTGGCAGGAGGGGTACACTGAAGCTTTCTTT. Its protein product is CSARAVWQEGYTEAFF.

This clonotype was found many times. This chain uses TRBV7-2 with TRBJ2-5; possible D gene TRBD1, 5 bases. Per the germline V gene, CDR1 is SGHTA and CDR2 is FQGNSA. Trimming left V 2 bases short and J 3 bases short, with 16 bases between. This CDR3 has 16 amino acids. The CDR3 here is CASSLKSTVKEETQYF. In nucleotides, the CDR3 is TGTGCCAGCAGCTTAAAGTCGACAGTCAAGGAAGAGACCCAGTACTTC.

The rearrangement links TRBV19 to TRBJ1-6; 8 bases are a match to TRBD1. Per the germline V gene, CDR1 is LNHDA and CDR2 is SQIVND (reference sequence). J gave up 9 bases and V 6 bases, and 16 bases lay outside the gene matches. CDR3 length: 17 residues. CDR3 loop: CASSPNQQGGFGSPLHF. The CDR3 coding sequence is TGTGCCAGTAGCCCCAACCAACAGGGGGGATTTGGTTCACCCCTCCACTTT.

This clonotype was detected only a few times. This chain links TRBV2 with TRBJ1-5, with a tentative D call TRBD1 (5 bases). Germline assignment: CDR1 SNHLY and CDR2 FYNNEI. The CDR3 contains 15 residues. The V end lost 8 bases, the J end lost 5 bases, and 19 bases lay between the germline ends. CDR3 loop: CASHLTPDSDQPQHF. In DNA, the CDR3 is TGTGCCAGCCACTTAACACCCGACAGTGATCAGCCCCAGCATTTT. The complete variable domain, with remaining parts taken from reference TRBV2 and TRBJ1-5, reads EPEVTQTPSHQVTQMGQEVILRCVPISNHLYFYWYRQILGQKVEFLVSFYNNEISEKSEIFDDQFSVERPDGSNFTLKIRSTKLEDSAMYFCASHLTPDSDQPQHFGDGTRLSIL.

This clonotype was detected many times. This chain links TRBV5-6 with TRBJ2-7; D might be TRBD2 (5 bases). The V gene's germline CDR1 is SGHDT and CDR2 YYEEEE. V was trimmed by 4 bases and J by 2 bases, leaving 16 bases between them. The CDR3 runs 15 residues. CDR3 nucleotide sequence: TGTGCCAGCAGCCTTCTCGGGGAGCCGACCTACGAGCAGTACTTC. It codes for CASSLLGEPTYEQYF.

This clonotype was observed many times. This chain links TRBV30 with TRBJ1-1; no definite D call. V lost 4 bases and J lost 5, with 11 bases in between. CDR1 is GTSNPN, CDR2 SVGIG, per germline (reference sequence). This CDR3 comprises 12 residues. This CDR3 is CAWTDMGTEAFF. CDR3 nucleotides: TGTGCCTGGACCGACATGGGGACTGAAGCTTTCTTT.